This T cell receptor beta chain came from a study of T cell changes during pregnancy in multiple sclerosis. V gave up 0 bases and J gave up 9 bases, with 6 bases separating them. CDR1 SGDLS and CDR2 YYNGEE come from the germline V gene. There are 12 residues in the CDR3. Profiled with immunoSEQ multiplex PCR; TCRdb holds only in-frame clones, not every one. Among 50,000 to 75,000 clones listed, about nine tenths were seen once. The sequence was obtained from a female donor in good health, enrolled as a control in a pregnancy study. The specimen was peripheral blood, collected in the first trimester of pregnancy. The V gene is TRBV9, the J gene TRBJ2-2; no clear D gene. The CDR3 DNA sequence: TGTGCCAGCAGCGTAGTTAGCCGGGAGCTGTTTTTT. As protein: CASSVVSRELFF.